This is a list of T cell receptor beta chains from one sample in a study of OX40 agonist ivuxolimab in advanced cancers. Assay used: immunoSEQ multiplex PCR; TCRdb lists only in-frame clones, some missing. This sample has about 100,000 clones, with 90% found just once. This specimen consisted of CD4+ or CD8+ T cells sorted from blood, obtained in a trial of the OX40 agonist ivuxolimab. The receptors come from an adult with an advanced solid tumor such as melanoma, head and neck, liver or kidney cancer. Each CDR3 is given without its conserved first and last residue.

j_call v_call cdr3_aa
TRBJ2-2 TRBV7-2 ASSPRSRANTGELF
TRBJ2-5 TRBV18 ASSPLEMETQY
TRBJ2-7 TRBV6-1 ASETGQGGYEQY
TRBJ2-7 TRBV19 ASREALEHEQY
TRBJ2-7 TRBV5-1 ASSLSSSYEQY
TRBJ1-5 TRBV28 ASSFGQPQH
TRBJ2-6 TRBV7-8 ASSLGVSSGANVLT
TRBJ2-5 TRBV27 ASRLQGSETQY
TRBJ1-1 TRBV7-8 ASGRQGINTEAF
TRBJ2-5 TRBV18 ASSPPNVVTQY
TRBJ2-1 TRBV30 AWTLLDEQF
TRBJ2-2 TRBV27 ASPQGAITGELF
TRBJ2-1 TRBV11-2 ASSLGVLGGGLRNEQF
TRBJ2-7 TRBV19 ASSPKGTFSYEQY
TRBJ2-7 TRBV10-2 ASSESTGTSSYEQY
TRBJ1-2 TRBV19 ASSHNHRGMQGYGYT
TRBJ1-1 TRBV19 ASSIALNTEAF
TRBJ2-1 TRBV30 ACQTSIRLHEQF
TRBJ2-4 TRBV20-1 SASRDIQY
TRBJ1-2 TRBV7-9 ASSLGQGTDYGYT
TRBJ1-1 TRBV11-3 ASSTGQPNTEAF
TRBJ2-5 TRBV19 ASSRGGGETQY
TRBJ1-5 TRBV27 ASSAGTGRNQPQH
TRBJ2-1 TRBV7-2 ASSLDRLGLAGGEQF
TRBJ1-1 TRBV5-1 ASSFVGVTEAF
TRBJ2-3 TRBV28 ASSLGNTDTQY
TRBJ2-2 TRBV4-3 ASSQVLPGLGGDTGELF
TRBJ2-3 TRBV4-2 ASSPNRLAGATDTQY
TRBJ1-1 TRBV28 ASTRHYRLEAF
TRBJ2-7 TRBV5-8 ASSRLKEGPYEQY
TRBJ1-1 TRBV11-2 ASSLSPGNTEAF
TRBJ1-3 TRBV25-1 ASSESGGNRNTIY
TRBJ2-6 TRBV15 ATWASGANVLT
TRBJ2-3 TRBV19 ASSIRREGLDTQY
TRBJ1-2 TRBV19 ASSRIGGGNYGYT
TRBJ2-2 TRBV6-7 ASSNTSGRAGELF
TRBJ1-2 TRBV5-1 ASSAGQGRGGYT
TRBJ2-1 TRBV15 ATSREPTSYGNEQF
TRBJ2-5 TRBV7-6 ASSLSSGALRETQY
TRBJ1-2 TRBV7-7 ASSTRTSGRYYGYT
TRBJ2-4 TRBV6-1 ASRDRPGAKNIQY
TRBJ1-5 TRBV9 ASSRVGRGQPQH
TRBJ2-5 TRBV5-1 ASRPMGQGAETQY
TRBJ2-5 TRBV14 ASSQWYGQETQY
TRBJ1-3 TRBV7-2 ASSVQGAGSGNTIY
TRBJ2-1 TRBV19 ASSWGRGFEQF
TRBJ1-1 TRBV18 ASSPGTGSNTEAF
TRBJ2-7 TRBV19 ASSNGGTSYEQY
TRBJ2-5 TRBV7-9 ASSLNQAGAQY
TRBJ2-1 TRBV28 ASSLPTSGSLSYNEQF
TRBJ2-1 TRBV10-2 ASSGGTTNEQF
TRBJ2-5 TRBV7-9 ASSRTSGEWETQY
TRBJ2-7 TRBV28 ASSQAPTLLADRWEQY
TRBJ2-6 TRBV5-6 ASSLWAGANVLT
TRBJ2-3 TRBV6-6 ASRPRRVADTQY
TRBJ2-1 TRBV14 ASSQVAGVWGEQF
TRBJ2-1 TRBV9 ASSVGGQGIYNEQF
TRBJ2-1 TRBV9 ASSVAPAGGLDEQF
TRBJ2-3 TRBV5-5 ASSLGVSGTDTQY
TRBJ2-2 TRBV13 ASSLQAGGNTGELF